This is a list of T cell receptor beta chains from one sample in a study of T-cell memory formation after mild COVID-19. Each CDR3 protein gets one entry after TCRdb re-called the 5' RACE reads with MiXCR. Here the sample spans 100,000 or so distinct CDR3 sequences, approximately 12% being singletons. Sequenced sample: PBMCs or a T cell subset sorted from them (not recorded which). The source is a man aged 18 to 29 who had mild COVID-19 (a few samples of this study predate the infection). Cell type and time point are not known. Each CDR3 is given with its conserved first and last residue. D genes are given only for firm matches. Some rows have no size entry. The others give once, few or many, or a class for an expanded clone.

len: 15
d_gene: TRBD1
abundance: few
j_gene: TRBJ2-1
v_gene: TRBV7-9
CDR3nt: TGTGCCAGCAGCTCCCCTGGACAGGTCGGAAATGAGCAGTTCTTC
CDR3aa: CASSSPGQVGNEQFF

len: 13
d_gene: NA
abundance: few
j_gene: TRBJ2-2
v_gene: TRBV12-3/TRBV12-4
CDR3nt: TGTGCCAGCAGTTTCTCTCCGGGTGGGGAGCTGTTTTTT
CDR3aa: CASSFSPGGELFF

len: 14
d_gene: NA
abundance: few
j_gene: TRBJ1-5
v_gene: TRBV6-2/TRBV6-3
CDR3nt: TGTGCCGCGAGTAGGGGACCTGGCAATCAGCCCCAGCATTTT
CDR3aa: CAASRGPGNQPQHF

len: 18
d_gene: TRBD1
abundance: NA
j_gene: TRBJ1-6
v_gene: TRBV7-9
CDR3nt: TGTGCCAGCAGCCCGAGGGGAGACAGGGGGATTTATAATTCACCCCTCCACTTT
CDR3aa: CASSPRGDRGIYNSPLHF

len: 15
d_gene: NA
abundance: NA
j_gene: TRBJ2-3
v_gene: TRBV7-2
CDR3nt: TGTGCCAGCAGCTTAGTTGGCGGTATAACAGATACGCAGTATTTT
CDR3aa: CASSLVGGITDTQYF

len: 16
d_gene: TRBD1
abundance: many
j_gene: TRBJ2-3
v_gene: TRBV16
CDR3nt: TGTGCCAGCAGCCAATCCATAGGGGGCGTCACAGATACGCAGTATTTT
CDR3aa: CASSQSIGGVTDTQYF

len: 16
d_gene: TRBD1
abundance: few
j_gene: TRBJ1-6
v_gene: TRBV7-9
CDR3nt: TGTGCCAGCAGCTCGACAGGGAGCTCCTATAATTCACCCCTCCACTTT
CDR3aa: CASSSTGSSYNSPLHF

len: 13
d_gene: NA
abundance: few
j_gene: TRBJ2-7
v_gene: TRBV5-1
CDR3nt: TGCGCCAGCAGCTTGGATAACGAGTACGAGCAGTACTTC
CDR3aa: CASSLDNEYEQYF

len: 17
d_gene: TRBD1
abundance: NA
j_gene: TRBJ2-5
v_gene: TRBV25-1
CDR3nt: TGTGCCAGCAGTTTGGGGGTTGGACAGGGGCCACAAGAGACCCAGTACTTC
CDR3aa: CASSLGVGQGPQETQYF

len: 15
d_gene: TRBD2
abundance: few
j_gene: TRBJ2-3
v_gene: TRBV6-4
CDR3nt: TGTGCCAGCAGTGATACCGGGGGGGCGGTAGATACGCAGTATTTT
CDR3aa: CASSDTGGAVDTQYF

len: 13
d_gene: NA
abundance: many
j_gene: TRBJ2-7
v_gene: TRBV5-1
CDR3nt: TGCGCCAGCAGCTTGGAATACATCTACGAGCAGTACTTC
CDR3aa: CASSLEYIYEQYF

len: 15
d_gene: NA
abundance: few
j_gene: TRBJ2-1
v_gene: TRBV20-1
CDR3nt: TGCAGTGCTCTGGATATGCGGGGGCGGTACAATGAGCAGTTCTTC
CDR3aa: CSALDMRGRYNEQFF

len: 19
d_gene: NA
abundance: many
j_gene: TRBJ2-7
v_gene: TRBV4-1
CDR3nt: TGCGCCAGCAGCCAAGATATCCCCTCCCTCCGCAGTCTCCCCTACGAGCAGTACTTC
CDR3aa: CASSQDIPSLRSLPYEQYF

len: 12
d_gene: TRBD1
abundance: NA
j_gene: TRBJ2-7
v_gene: TRBV29-1
CDR3nt: TGCAGCGTTGGGGACAGGGGCTACGAGCAGTACTTC
CDR3aa: CSVGDRGYEQYF